This passage covers 27 T cell receptor beta chains from one sample sequenced in a study of blood T cell repertoires in COVID-19. TCRdb's table, derived via immunoSEQ multiplex PCR, lists solely in-frame clones and lacks some. Here the sample spans around 99,000 clones, approximately 90% being singletons. The sequencing sample was made of peripheral blood. The source is a human donor in a cohort sampled during active COVID-19.

The chain uses TRBV6-6 and TRBJ1-1, with 7 bases aligning to TRBD1. The CDR3 contains 15 residues. From germline, CDR1 is MNHNY and CDR2 SVGAGI (reference sequence). Germline trimming cut 2 bases from V and 3 bases from J; bases unmatched to any gene: 6. This CDR3 reads CASSYRGQGYTEAFF. The CDR3 DNA sequence: TGTGCCAGCAGTTACAGGGGGCAGGGCTACACTGAAGCTTTCTTT.

This clone was counted once. The rearrangement joins TRBV12-3 or TRBV12-4 to TRBJ2-7, with D unclear. V was cut by 4 bases and J by 6 bases, with 10 bases left in between. The CDR3 sequence is 12 residues long. CDR3 sequence reads: CASSWATGEQYF. The DNA for the CDR3 is TGTGCCAGCAGTTGGGCGACCGGCGAGCAGTACTTC.

A few counts support this clone. The chain carries TRBV10-3 and TRBJ2-1, with 13 positions matching TRBD2. With V trimmed by 5 bases and J by 7 bases, 14 bases remained unmatched. There are 18 residues in the CDR3. Looked up from germline, CDR1 is ENHRY and CDR2 is SYGVKD. The CDR3: CAISRGLAGRATGNEQFF. CDR3 coding DNA: TGTGCCATCAGTAGGGGACTAGCGGGGCGGGCCACGGGGAATGAGCAGTTCTTC.

The rearrangement uses TRBV2 and TRBJ2-1, with 7 bases matching TRBD1. Trimming at V came to 6 bases and at J to 8 bases, leaving 7 bases not matched to a gene. Germline values: CDR1 SNHLY, CDR2 FYNNEI. The CDR3 runs to 13 residues. The CDR3 region is CASRTGRVDEQFF. The CDR3 nucleotides are TGTGCCAGCAGGACAGGGCGAGTTGATGAGCAGTTCTTC.

The rearrangement links TRBV2 to TRBJ2-7; possible D gene TRBD2, 6 bases. The CDR3 sequence is 13 residues long. Between the trimmed V and J ends, which lost 8 bases and 1 base, there was a span of 12 bases. Per germline, CDR1 SNHLY and CDR2 FYNNEI. CDR3 region: CASHGGGSYEQYF. In DNA form, the CDR3 reads TGTGCCAGCCATGGTGGGGGGTCCTACGAGCAGTACTTC.

The chain carries TRBV18 and TRBJ2-2; D possibly corresponds to TRBD2 (6 bases). Per germline, CDR1 KGHSH and CDR2 LQKENI. The V and J ends lost 2 bases and 5 bases respectively, with 15 bases between them. The CDR3 has 16 residues. CDR3 sequence (DNA): TGTGCCAGCTCACCAATTCCCTCGGGGGAAACCGGGGAGCTGTTTTTT. This translates into CASSPIPSGETGELFF.

The rearrangement joins TRBV20-1 to TRBJ2-7, with D possibly matching TRBD2 (5 bases). This CDR3 has 15 residues. Between the trimmed V and J ends, which lost 3 bases and 2 bases, there was a span of 17 bases. Germline CDR1 reads DFQATT; CDR2 reads SNEGSKA (reference sequence). CDR3 sequence: CSASGRATPPYEQYF. Here the CDR3 DNA reads TGCAGTGCTAGTGGGCGGGCGACGCCTCCCTACGAGCAGTACTTC.

The chain couples TRBV5-1 to TRBJ2-1; TRBD1 matches at 9 bases. The CDR3 length is 15 residues. V dropped 4 bases and J dropped 8; count of bases not matched to a gene: 10. The germline V gene encodes CDR1 SGHRS and CDR2 YFSETQ. The CDR3 spells CASSVGGTGKDEQFF. CDR3 DNA: TGCGCCAGCAGCGTTGGGGGGACAGGGAAGGATGAGCAGTTCTTC.

This clone was counted between two and nine times. CDR3 residues: CATSRDPGGSRSELFF. DNA for the CDR3: TGTGCCACCAGCAGAGATCCGGGAGGCAGTCGATCGGAGCTGTTTTTT. The chain carries TRBV15 and TRBJ2-2; 7 bases map to TRBD2. Germline V gene lookup returns CDR1 LNHNV and CDR2 YYDKDF (reference sequence). The length of the CDR3 is 16 residues. V lost 0 bases and J lost 10; bases outside the gene matches: 11.

This chain joins TRBV5-4 and TRBJ1-6; D is perhaps TRBD1 (5 bases). Trimming stripped 4 bases from V and 4 bases from J, with 12 bases between. The CDR3 totals 15 residues. From germline, CDR1 is SGHNT and CDR2 YYREEE (reference sequence). Here the CDR3 reads CASSPGGTYNSPLHF. The CDR3 nucleotides read TGTGCCAGCAGCCCCGGGGGAACTTATAATTCACCCCTCCACTTT.

The genes are TRBV10-3 and TRBJ2-1; 10 bases are a match to TRBD2. The CDR3 is 16 amino acids. CDR1 is ENHRY and CDR2 is SYGVKD in the germline V gene. J gave up 4 bases and V 4 bases, and 7 bases lay outside the gene matches. The DNA of the CDR3 is TGTGCCATCAGTGGTCAACTAGCGGGAACTTACAATGAGCAGTTCTTC. Translated, it gives CAISGQLAGTYNEQFF.

The CDR3 loop is CASSFIKVAGGTYEQYF. The CDR3 nucleotides are TGCGCCAGCAGTTTCATTAAAGTAGCGGGGGGGACGTACGAGCAGTACTTC. The chain links TRBV5-1 to TRBJ2-7, with 11 positions matching TRBD2. The CDR3 contains 17 residues. Unmatched junction bases numbered 14, after V lost 5 bases and J lost 4 bases. Germline CDR1 is SGHRS and CDR2 is YFSETQ.

This chain connects TRBV7-9 to TRBJ1-2, with D perhaps TRBD1 (6 bases). Trimming pared 9 bases from V and 2 bases from J, leaving 16 bases between. The CDR3 is 14 amino acids. The germline CDR1 and CDR2 sequences are SEHNR and FQNEAQ (reference sequence). The CDR3, as DNA: TGTGCCAGTCTCGACGGGGGGGCAAACTATGGCTACACCTTC. Translating gives CASLDGGANYGYTF.

The chain combines TRBV7-2 with TRBJ2-1; the match to TRBD2 covers 10 bases. Germline V CDR1 and CDR2: SGHTA, FQGNSA. The CDR3 covers 17 residues. Trimming removed 1 base from V and 3 bases from J; junction bases left unmatched: 6. This CDR3 is CASSLGVAGGIYNEQFF. The CDR3 DNA reads TGTGCCAGCAGCTTAGGGGTAGCGGGGGGAATCTACAATGAGCAGTTCTTC.

V is TRBV28 and J is TRBJ2-7; TRBD2 agrees at 11 bases. The junction had 7 bases not matched to a gene; V was cut back by 6 bases and J by 3 bases. The CDR3 has 15 amino acids. CDR1 is MDHEN, CDR2 SYDVKM, per germline. CDR3 region: CASRQASGRIYEQYF. The CDR3 nucleotides read TGTGCCAGCAGACAGGCTAGCGGGAGGATCTACGAGCAGTACTTC.

This clone was seen more than once but under ten times. The rearrangement links TRBV27 to TRBJ2-7; 7 positions match TRBD1. The trim removed 4 bases at V and 2 bases at J, leaving 5 bases unmatched. The CDR3 totals 14 residues. Germline CDR1 and CDR2: MNHEY and SMNVEV (reference sequence). The CDR3 DNA reads as TGTGCCAGCAGTTATCGGGACAGCACCTACGAGCAGTACTTC. Its translation is CASSYRDSTYEQYF.

This clone came up once. V usage is TRBV7-2 and J usage is TRBJ2-7; 9 bases line up with TRBD1. The CDR3 sequence is 15 residues long. Trimming took 3 bases from V and 6 from J; bases not matched to a gene: 9. CDR1 and CDR2 from the germline V gene are SGHTA and FQGNSA. CDR3 in amino acids: CASSLGHRGLSEQYF. The CDR3 DNA follows: TGTGCCAGCAGCTTGGGCCACAGGGGGCTCAGCGAGCAGTACTTC.

This clone was seen more than once but under ten times. The rearrangement links TRBV19 to TRBJ1-3, with unresolved D. The CDR3 is 13 residues long. The germline V and J ends were trimmed by 5 bases and 5 bases, with 10 bases remaining between them. CDR1 is LNHDA, CDR2 SQIVND, per germline (reference sequence). As DNA, the CDR3 is TGTGCCAGTAGTTCGTTTCAGAGAAACACCATATATTTT. This sequence encodes CASSSFQRNTIYF.

The chain combines TRBV12-3 or TRBV12-4 with TRBJ1-2; 7 bases are a match to TRBD1. Trimming cost V 5 bases and J 2 bases; bases outside gene matches: 2. The CDR3 contains 13 residues. In DNA, the CDR3 is TGTGCCAGCAGTGCGGGACAGAACTATGGCTACACCTTC. This translates into CASSAGQNYGYTF.

This clone is a singleton in its sample. The CDR3 DNA sequence: TGTGCCAGCAGTTTATGGGGGGTAGATACGCAGTATTTT. Amino acids: CASSLWGVDTQYF. The V call is TRBV27, the J call TRBJ2-3, with a weak D call TRBD2 (6 bases). The germline CDR1 and CDR2 sequences are MNHEY and SMNVEV (reference sequence). The CDR3 is made up of 13 amino acids. The V end was cut by 1 base, the J end by 5 bases, with 7 bases between.

This chain connects TRBV5-1 to TRBJ1-2, with 7 nucleotides matching TRBD1. The germline CDR1 and CDR2 sequences are SGHRS and YFSETQ. The junction had 16 bases not matched to a gene; V was cut back by 6 bases and J by 8 bases. The CDR3 extends over 15 amino acids. CDR3 sequence reads: CASKKDRNAYYGYTF. The DNA for the CDR3 is TGCGCCAGCAAAAAGGACAGGAACGCATATTACGGCTACACCTTC.

This rearrangement joins TRBV21-1 to TRBJ1-2; the table's D call of TRBD1 was not tested on the DNA. TRBV21-1 is designated a pseudogene. The CDR3 covers 15 residues. The CDR3 nucleotides are TGTGCCAGCAACCCGAAGGGGACAGGGGACTATGGCTACACCTTC. Protein product: CASNPKGTGDYGYTF.

The V and J genes are TRBV7-8 and TRBJ1-2; TRBD1 aligns across 7 bases. This CDR3 contains 17 residues. V dropped 0 bases and J dropped 6; count of bases not matched to a gene: 13. Germline V lookup: CDR1 SGHVS, CDR2 FQNEAQ. This chain's CDR3 is CASSLAWTGGQGDGYTF. CDR3 in DNA: TGTGCCAGCAGCTTAGCATGGACAGGTGGGCAAGGTGATGGCTACACCTTC.

The chain employs TRBV5-1 and TRBJ2-7; TRBD1 might be the D (5 bases). This CDR3 is 13 amino acids long. Germline CDR1 SGHRS, CDR2 YFSETQ. Trimming left V 0 bases short and J 3 bases short, with 7 bases between. CDR3 region: CASSLVTGYEQYF. As DNA, the CDR3 is TGCGCCAGCAGCTTGGTCACAGGCTACGAGCAGTACTTC.

In regard to this clone: Sequence at one end of the junction differs from germline and may be a read error. This chain links TRBV6-2 or TRBV6-3 with TRBJ1-4; unclear D gene. CDR1 is MNHEY and CDR2 is SVGEGT in the germline V gene. CDR3 length: 14 residues. DNA of the CDR3: TGTGCCAGCAGTACCCCGGTCGCCGCCTGGGAGCCAGTATTT. The encoded protein is CASSTPVAAWEPVF.

This rearrangement joins TRBV21-1 to TRBJ2-1; the table gives TRBD2 as D, unverified against the DNA. TRBV21-1 is tagged as a pseudogene. CDR3 size: 16 residues. The CDR3 DNA sequence: TGTGCCAGCAGCAAACGGAAGCGGGAGTTCAACAATGAGCAGTTCTTC. Its protein product is CASSKRKREFNNEQFF.

The table lists this clone with a few counts. The gene calls are TRBV19 and TRBJ1-2; D gene ambiguous. Trimming cost V 4 bases and J 0 bases, with 15 bases left between them. This CDR3 region has 16 residues. From germline, CDR1 is LNHDA and CDR2 SQIVND (reference sequence). As DNA, the CDR3 is TGTGCCAGTAGTAAATTTGTCCTACCACCTAACTATGGCTACACCTTC. Protein product: CASSKFVLPPNYGYTF.